The 5 T cell receptor beta chains below all came from one sample that was sequenced in a study of blood T cell repertoires in COVID-19. Sequencing was performed with immunoSEQ multiplex PCR; in TCRdb, only in-frame clones are kept and a portion is missing. The table has some 170,000 clones, about 75% seen once. Sequences were obtained from peripheral blood. These receptors all stem from a woman in her forties or fifties with active or convalescent COVID-19.

The chain recombines TRBV19 with TRBJ2-7, with no clear D. Germline lookup yields CDR1 LNHDA and CDR2 SQIVND (reference sequence). The CDR3 is 13 amino acids. Trimming stripped 8 bases from V and 7 bases from J, with 18 bases between. The CDR3 protein is CASGPRSAWEQYF. CDR3 coding DNA: TGTGCCAGTGGGCCCCGGTCAGCCTGGGAGCAGTACTTC.

Only a few counts were recorded for this clone. For the CDR3, the DNA is TGCGCCAGCAGCGTCGACAGGGGGCTAGATGAAAAACTGTTTTTT. Protein: CASSVDRGLDEKLFF. The chain links TRBV5-1 to TRBJ1-4, with 10 bases matching TRBD1. CDR3 size: 15 residues. The trim removed 4 bases at V and 6 bases at J, leaving 6 bases unmatched. Per germline, CDR1 SGHRS and CDR2 YFSETQ. Variable domain in full (rest from reference TRBV5-1 and TRBJ1-4): KAGVTQTPRYLIKTRGQQVTLSCSPISGHRSVSWYQQTPGQGLQFLFEYFSETQRNKGNFPGRFSGRQFSNSRSEMNVSTLELGDSALYLCASSVDRGLDEKLFFGSGTQLSVL.

In its sample, this clone was seen a few times. The rearrangement joins TRBV18 to TRBJ2-1; 8 bases match TRBD2. Germline V gene sequence: CDR1 KGHSH, CDR2 LQKENI. V dropped 5 bases and J dropped 1; count of bases not matched to a gene: 7. CDR3 length equals 16 residues. Here the CDR3 DNA reads TGTGCCAGCTCAGGGGCAGGGACTAGTTCCTACAATGAGCAGTTCTTC. Encoded protein: CASSGAGTSSYNEQFF.

This clone was counted ten times or more. The V call is TRBV30, the J call TRBJ2-7, with 8 bases aligning to TRBD2. The CDR3 runs 15 residues. Germline CDR1 and CDR2: GTSNPN and SVGIG (reference sequence). J was trimmed by 3 bases and V by 4 bases; bases with no gene match: 11. The CDR3 DNA reads TGTGCCTGGACTGCGGGTAGCGGGGTATACTACGAGCAGTACTTC. It specifies CAWTAGSGVYYEQYF.

This chain joins TRBV28 and TRBJ2-3; possible D gene TRBD1, 6 bases. V lost 4 bases to trimming and J lost 14 bases, with 16 bases between them. This CDR3 comprises 12 residues. In germline, CDR1 is MDHEN, CDR2 SYDVKM. This CDR3 reads CASSSDRSFGYF. CDR3 sequence (DNA): TGTGCCAGCAGTTCGGACAGATCCTTTGGGTATTTT.